Listed below are T cell receptor beta chains from one sample, sequenced in a study of identical twins. TCRdb used MiXCR to reprocess the 5' RACE reads, holding one entry per CDR3 protein. The table has about 240,000 distinct CDR3 sequences, more than 9.5% seen once; the top ten hold 3.5% to 5%. The same specimen was also included in a second study, on yellow fever vaccine responses in identical twins.

Sequencing was done on a sample of memory (CD45RO+) T cells sorted from blood. The receptor set was obtained from a woman aged 18 to 35 in good health. Each CDR3 is given with its conserved first and last residue.

j_gene,v_gene,CDR3aa
TRBJ1-5,TRBV10-2,CASSELPGPGDQPQHF
TRBJ1-6,TRBV9,CASSAGTFNSPLHF
TRBJ2-1,TRBV30,CAWSVSGRYNEQFF
TRBJ2-2,TRBV20-1,CSATTSVNTGELFF
TRBJ2-5,TRBV5-1,CASSLARPPQETQYF
TRBJ2-2,TRBV7-9,CASRKQGGTGELFF
TRBJ2-1,TRBV7-2,CASSIQVPLNEQFF
TRBJ2-2,TRBV7-2,CASNDNLANGELFF
TRBJ2-1,TRBV11-2,CASSRGINEQFF
TRBJ2-2,TRBV18,CASSIGADTGELFF
TRBJ2-1,TRBV24-1,CATWGGSYEQFF
TRBJ1-2,TRBV9,CASSAGGLYTF
TRBJ2-2,TRBV25-1,CASRAQHTGELFF
TRBJ2-3,TRBV28,CASSLRGGAADTQYF
TRBJ1-1,TRBV6-1,CASSERRETEAFF
TRBJ2-7,TRBV5-6,CASSRSGSIYEQYF
TRBJ2-3,TRBV29-1,CSAEGGGRTDTQYF
TRBJ2-3,TRBV20-1,CSARKQGTDTQYF
TRBJ2-3,TRBV2,CASSPQGAGTDTQYF
TRBJ2-5,TRBV5-5,CASSLGLAGGETQYF
TRBJ2-2,TRBV7-6,CASSLGTAYYTGELFF
TRBJ2-6,TRBV7-2,CASSWRANVLTF
TRBJ2-1,TRBV5-4,CASSQDGTNRGNEQFF
TRBJ1-1,TRBV20-1,CSARGETGGDEAFF
TRBJ2-2,TRBV9,CASSSTGETTGELFF
TRBJ2-5,TRBV4-1,CASAQAFQETQYF
TRBJ2-7,TRBV6-1,CASMREGDSNEQYF
TRBJ2-5,TRBV29-1,CSAEAGGETQYF
TRBJ2-7,TRBV11-2,CASSSRKIEQYF
TRBJ2-2,TRBV6-2/TRBV6-3,CASSPRQGSAGELFF
TRBJ2-3,TRBV24-1,CATSDPGALIDTQYF
TRBJ2-2,TRBV11-1,CASSLGGLAGRGTGELFF
TRBJ2-5,TRBV7-7,CASSHSTSGGQETQYF
TRBJ2-7,TRBV7-2,CASAITLLSYEQYF
TRBJ1-1,TRBV20-1,CSATGGETEAFF
TRBJ2-3,TRBV4-1,CASSQDRGSAPDTQYF